The clone carrying this TCR beta chain was counted only a few times. Its antigen remains unidentified. This specimen comes from a study of cytomegalovirus exposure and HLA in healthy donors. Whole-study context: Drawn from HLA-typed donors, around 85 million unique TCRs were held in an early data release. Study-level results: Information on immune exposure was restricted to one variable (CMV serostatus). Most TCR sequences proved rare, with some public TCRs found in many donors. Researchers catalogued approximately 170 TCR beta chains as cytomegalovirus-associated.

CDR3 length equals 13 residues. Germline V gives CDR1 SNHLY, CDR2 FYNNEI. The V gene end was trimmed by 5 bases and the J gene end by 11 bases; junction bases not matched to a gene: 10. PCR amplification relied on 60 Vbeta primers (plus 13 Jbeta primers). Clones were read by immunoSEQ multiplex PCR, and TCRdb kept only the in-frame ones, dropping some. The data show 220,000 or so clones, with 70% to 85% seen just once and around 4% held by the top ten. Sequenced input: PBMCs. This TCR came from a male donor in good health and CMV-seronegative. This rearrangement joins TRBV2 to TRBJ2-5; 8 positions agree with TRBD2. CDR3 nucleotide sequence: TGTGCCAGCAGTCTCCGAGGGACTAGTACTCAGTACTTC. Amino acid sequence: CASSLRGTSTQYF.